A selection of T cell receptor beta chains follows, all from one sample in a study of blood T cell repertoires in COVID-19. The data were produced by immunoSEQ multiplex PCR, yet TCRdb's version contains in-frame clones alone and is incomplete. The sample yields approximately 260,000 clones, around 82% seen once. Sequencing was performed on peripheral blood. Receptor source: a human donor in a cohort sampled during active COVID-19. Both conserved end residues are part of each CDR3. D genes are given only for firm matches.

v_gene: TRBV5-1
d_gene: TRBD2
j_gene: TRBJ2-7
CDR3aa: CASSLASSGYEQYF

v_gene: TRBV27
d_gene: NA
j_gene: TRBJ1-5
CDR3aa: CASSKQGYNQPQHF

v_gene: TRBV7-2
d_gene: NA
j_gene: TRBJ1-1
CDR3aa: CASSEQGGGTEAFF

v_gene: TRBV15
d_gene: NA
j_gene: TRBJ1-5
CDR3aa: CATSRDIGAGQPQHF

v_gene: TRBV5-4
d_gene: TRBD1
j_gene: TRBJ1-1
CDR3aa: CASSVPDRGNTEAFF

v_gene: TRBV4-1
d_gene: TRBD1
j_gene: TRBJ2-2
CDR3aa: CASSPRQGAGTGELFF

v_gene: TRBV2
d_gene: TRBD2
j_gene: TRBJ2-5
CDR3aa: CASMSGAGRVLETQYF

v_gene: TRBV19
d_gene: TRBD2
j_gene: TRBJ2-3
CDR3aa: CASSPRGLAGAQTDTQYF

v_gene: TRBV4-1
d_gene: TRBD2
j_gene: TRBJ2-1
CDR3aa: CASSQDQASGSEYNEQFF

v_gene: TRBV2
d_gene: TRBD2
j_gene: TRBJ2-3
CDR3aa: CASSGSSGISNTQYF

v_gene: TRBV5-1
d_gene: TRBD1
j_gene: TRBJ2-1
CDR3aa: CASSLVQGAGEQFF

v_gene: TRBV19
d_gene: NA
j_gene: TRBJ1-1
CDR3aa: CASKDRHTEAFF

v_gene: TRBV5-1
d_gene: NA
j_gene: TRBJ1-6
CDR3aa: CASSLNGFGSSPLHF

v_gene: TRBV11-3
d_gene: TRBD1
j_gene: TRBJ1-1
CDR3aa: CASSEGTGTEAFF

v_gene: TRBV3-1/TRBV3-2
d_gene: TRBD1
j_gene: TRBJ2-5
CDR3aa: CASSLGTGYQETQYF

v_gene: TRBV18
d_gene: NA
j_gene: TRBJ1-1
CDR3aa: CASSPQGPVTGTEAFF